These 26 T cell receptor beta chains were sequenced from one sample in a study of T-cell memory formation after mild COVID-19. TCRdb processed the 5' RACE reads anew with MiXCR; each CDR3 protein has one entry. Here the sample spans some 270,000 distinct CDR3 sequences, 15% being singletons. Sequences were obtained from PBMCs or a T cell subset sorted from them (not recorded which). The receptors were gathered from an adult woman who had mild COVID-19 (a few samples of this study predate the infection). Cell type and time point are not known.

V is TRBV4-2 and J is TRBJ2-7; 7 bases fit TRBD2. The CDR3 is 15 amino acids. The trim removed 5 bases at V and 2 bases at J, leaving 9 bases unmatched. Per the germline V gene, CDR1 is LGHNA and CDR2 is YNFKEQ. CDR3 region: CASSGGSGVTYEQYF. The CDR3 region has the DNA TGTGCCAGCAGCGGGGGGAGCGGGGTTACCTACGAGCAGTACTTC.

The chain has TRBV29-1 and TRBJ2-3; TRBD1 agrees at 9 bases. The V gene's germline CDR1 is SQVTM and CDR2 ANQGSEA. The CDR3 contains 15 residues. V was pared by 7 bases and J by 4 bases, with 12 bases of the junction left unmatched. CDR3 sequence (DNA): TGCAGCGCAAGGACAGGGGATTATTCGGCAGATACGCAGTATTTT. It yields the protein CSARTGDYSADTQYF.

This clonotype has only a few counts. V gene TRBV24-1 combines with J gene TRBJ2-3, with 10 bases matching TRBD2. This CDR3 is built from 17 residues. Per the germline V gene, CDR1 is KGHDR and CDR2 is SFDVKD. V was pared by 3 bases and J by 1 base, with 6 bases of the junction left unmatched. The DNA for the CDR3 is TGTGCCACCAGTGATCCTGGAACTAGCGGGGGCACAGATACGCAGTATTTT. This codes for CATSDPGTSGGTDTQYF.

The chain links TRBV6-5 to TRBJ2-7; 13 bases align to TRBD2. This CDR3 has 14 amino acids. The V gene end was trimmed by 8 bases and the J gene end by 1 base; junction bases not matched to a gene: 2. The germline gives CDR1 MNHEY, CDR2 SVGAGI. CDR3 sequence (DNA): TGTGCCAGCGGGACTAGCGGGGCGTCCTACGAGCAGTACTTC. Translating it yields CASGTSGASYEQYF.

V gene TRBV2 combines with J gene TRBJ1-1; D not resolved. The V gene lost 3 bases and the J gene lost 6 bases, with 8 bases spanning the gap. The CDR3 totals 12 residues. Germline-derived CDR1 and CDR2 are SNHLY and FYNNEI. The CDR3 nucleotides read TGTGCCAGCAGTGATTACGGTGCTGAAGCTTTCTTT. It encodes CASSDYGAEAFF.

The chain links TRBV19 to TRBJ1-5; no clear D. This CDR3 has 15 amino acids. CDR1 and CDR2 (germline): LNHDA, SQIVND (reference sequence). Deletions cut 10 bases from V and 0 bases from J, with 16 bases between. In DNA, the CDR3 is TGTGCCACCGGGATGGCAGAGTATAGCAATCAGCCCCAGCATTTT. Translated: CATGMAEYSNQPQHF.

This clonotype was observed a few times. The genes are TRBV5-1 and TRBJ2-7, with 8 positions matching TRBD1. V dropped 3 bases and J dropped 4; count of bases not matched to a gene: 3. This CDR3 is 13 amino acids long. The germline V gene has CDR1 SGHRS and CDR2 YFSETQ. The CDR3 DNA sequence: TGCGCCAGCAGCTGGACAGGGATATACGAGCAGTACTTC. It codes for CASSWTGIYEQYF.

This clonotype was recorded at least ten times. This chain links TRBV12-3 or TRBV12-4 with TRBJ2-7; D is undetermined. CDR3 size: 13 residues. Trimming took 6 bases from V and 2 from J, leaving 11 bases between them. The CDR3 DNA reads as TGTGCCAGCAGCCTAGGGTCTGCCTACGAGCAGTACTTC. Its translation is CASSLGSAYEQYF.

This clonotype has at least ten counts. The V call is TRBV11-3, the J call TRBJ2-3; 9 bases are shared with TRBD1. This CDR3 is built from 15 residues. Germline-derived CDR1 and CDR2 are SGHNT and YENEEA. With 0 bases clipped from V and 3 bases from J, the junction kept 1 base outside the gene matches. DNA of the CDR3: TGTGCCAGCAGCTTAGACGGGACAGGGACAGATACGCAGTATTTT. Protein sequence: CASSLDGTGTDTQYF.

This clonotype was observed a few times. The V and J genes are TRBV7-9 and TRBJ1-1, with D maybe TRBD1 (5 bases). The germline gives CDR1 SEHNR, CDR2 FQNEAQ (reference sequence). The CDR3 runs to 13 residues. The ends were cut back, 1 base at V and 14 bases at J, with 17 bases in the middle. For the CDR3, the DNA is TGTGCCAGCAGCTTAGGAGGGGCGCTAAACGCCTTCTTT. Translation gives CASSLGGALNAFF.

This clonotype was counted a few times. The gene calls are TRBV4-2 and TRBJ2-5; TRBD2 matches 7 bases. The CDR3 runs to 15 residues. Germline assignment: CDR1 LGHNA and CDR2 YNFKEQ. J gave up 3 bases and V 3 bases, and 7 bases lay outside the gene matches. The CDR3 loop is CASSHVGAGEETQYF. The DNA for the CDR3 is TGTGCCAGCAGCCATGTCGGTGCGGGAGAAGAGACCCAGTACTTC.

The V gene is TRBV5-1, the J gene TRBJ1-2; a possible D gene is TRBD1 (5 bases). The length of the CDR3 is 15 residues. V was pared by 0 bases and J by 1 base, with 10 bases between. Germline V gene lookup returns CDR1 SGHRS and CDR2 YFSETQ. The CDR3 DNA reads as TGCGCCAGCAGCTTGGGCCAGGGACGTAACTATGGCTACACCTTC. It specifies CASSLGQGRNYGYTF.

This clonotype appeared a few times. V is TRBV7-7 and J is TRBJ1-1; D may be TRBD1 (6 bases). The CDR3 is 15 amino acids. CDR1 SSHAT and CDR2 FNYEAQ come from the germline V gene (reference sequence). Trimming took 2 bases from V and 0 from J, leaving 10 bases between them. The chain's CDR3 is CASSLWTDLNTEAFF. The CDR3 DNA reads TGTGCCAGCAGCTTATGGACAGACCTGAACACTGAAGCTTTCTTT.

This chain connects TRBV24-1 to TRBJ2-1, with a weak D call TRBD2 (6 bases). The germline V gene encodes CDR1 KGHDR and CDR2 SFDVKD. The V end lost 9 bases, the J end lost 5 bases, and 16 bases lay between the germline ends. This CDR3 has 14 amino acids. CDR3 amino acids: CATREGGGNNEQFF. Here the CDR3 DNA reads TGTGCCACCCGCGAGGGAGGAGGTAACAATGAGCAGTTCTTC.

In this sample, this clonotype turned up a few times. This chain joins TRBV7-2 and TRBJ2-3; TRBD2 aligns across 9 bases. The CDR3 runs 16 residues. Per germline, CDR1 SGHTA and CDR2 FQGNSA. V shed 5 bases and J 4 bases; nucleotides not matched to a gene: 10. CDR3 protein: CASSPQPRGGADTQYF. CDR3 DNA sequence: TGTGCCAGCAGCCCCCAGCCGCGCGGGGGGGCAGATACGCAGTATTTT.

This chain connects TRBV12-3 or TRBV12-4 to TRBJ1-1; 9 bases map to TRBD1. V shed 1 base, J shed 6 bases, and the junction held 3 bases outside the gene matches. CDR3 length equals 14 residues. CDR3 region: CASSLGQGGAEAFF. CDR3 nucleotide sequence: TGTGCCAGCAGTTTAGGACAGGGGGGGGCTGAAGCTTTCTTT.

This clonotype was observed a few times. This rearrangement joins TRBV7-3 to TRBJ2-1; TRBD1 or TRBD2 may be the D gene (5 bases each). Germline V gives CDR1 SGHTA, CDR2 FQGTGA. Trimming shortened V by 2 bases and J by 9 bases, and 26 bases separated the two germline ends. The CDR3 runs to 18 residues. The CDR3 is CASSLLVVGEKLAGEQFF. The CDR3 bases are TGTGCCAGCAGCTTATTAGTCGTGGGGGAAAAGCTCGCAGGTGAGCAGTTCTTC.

The chain employs TRBV7-8 and TRBJ2-5; 14 bases match TRBD2. J gave up 2 bases and V 6 bases, and 14 bases lay outside the gene matches. Germline V gene data show CDR1 as SGHVS and CDR2 as FQNEAQ. The CDR3 consists of 19 residues. CDR3 loop: CASSSTPGLAGVVQETQYF. The CDR3 DNA sequence: TGTGCCAGCAGTTCAACCCCGGGACTAGCGGGAGTGGTTCAAGAGACCCAGTACTTC.

This clonotype has a handful of counts. The chain is built from TRBV29-1 and TRBJ1-2, with D tentatively TRBD1 (6 bases). This CDR3 has 14 amino acids. V was shortened by 1 base and J by 3 bases, with 12 bases between the two germline ends. Per the germline V gene, CDR1 is SQVTM and CDR2 is ANQGSEA. Here the CDR3 DNA reads TGCAGCGTTGAAGGCCCCGCAGGGGACTATGGCTACACCTTC. This sequence encodes CSVEGPAGDYGYTF.

The chain carries TRBV9 and TRBJ1-1; TRBD1 might be the D (5 bases). Germline-derived CDR1 and CDR2 are SGDLS and YYNGEE. Deletions cut 0 bases from V and 0 bases from J, with 6 bases between. The length of the CDR3 is 14 residues. The CDR3, as DNA: TGTGCCAGCAGCGTAGACAGGATGAACACTGAAGCTTTCTTT. This codes for CASSVDRMNTEAFF. The variable domain in full, with the rest retrieved from reference TRBV9 and TRBJ1-1, is DSGVTQTPKHLITATGQRVTLRCSPRSGDLSVYWYQQSLDQGLQFLIQYYNGEERAKGNILERFSAQQFPDLHSELNLSSLELGDSALYFCASSVDRMNTEAFFGQGTRLTVV.

The chain has TRBV7-9 and TRBJ2-3, with D maybe TRBD1 (6 bases). Trimming removed 6 bases at V and 3 bases at J, with 10 bases between. CDR1 and CDR2 from the germline V gene are SEHNR and FQNEAQ (reference sequence). The CDR3 has 13 residues. CDR3 nucleotides: TGTGCCAGCAGGGTGGGGGCGACAGATACGCAGTATTTT. This translates into CASRVGATDTQYF.

The V and J genes are TRBV7-9 and TRBJ1-2, with D unclear. Trimming took off 3 bases at V and 4 bases at J, with 6 bases between the two ends. CDR1 and CDR2 from the germline V gene are SEHNR and FQNEAQ (reference sequence). CDR3 length: 12 residues. CDR3 residues: CASSLDGYGYTF. The CDR3 bases are TGTGCCAGCAGCTTGGACGGCTATGGCTACACCTTC.

The genes are TRBV10-3 and TRBJ2-1; 8 bases agree with TRBD2. Per the germline V gene, CDR1 is ENHRY and CDR2 is SYGVKD. V shed 6 bases and J 7 bases; nucleotides not matched to a gene: 11. The CDR3 runs 15 residues. Here the CDR3 DNA reads TGTGCCATCAGATCCGGAGCGGGAGACAGTAATGAGCAGTTCTTC. This codes for CAIRSGAGDSNEQFF.

Only a few counts were recorded for this clonotype. V is TRBV12-3 or TRBV12-4 and J is TRBJ2-3, with D possibly matching TRBD1 (5 bases). The CDR3 sequence is 15 residues long. V was pared by 6 bases and J by 3 bases, with 16 bases between. The CDR3: CASSPPDGATDTQYF. In nucleotides, the CDR3 is TGTGCCAGCAGCCCTCCGGATGGGGCGACAGATACGCAGTATTTT.

This clonotype appeared a few times. The V gene is TRBV12-3 or TRBV12-4, the J gene TRBJ2-1, with D unresolved. The germline V and J ends were trimmed by 3 bases and 0 bases, with 15 bases remaining between them. The CDR3 is made up of 17 amino acids. The CDR3 loop reads CASSFSGVRSSYNEQFF. The CDR3 DNA reads as TGTGCCAGCAGTTTCTCCGGCGTGCGATCCTCCTACAATGAGCAGTTCTTC.

The genes are TRBV29-1 and TRBJ2-3; D is possibly TRBD1 or TRBD2 (5 bases each). Germline loops: CDR1 SQVTM, CDR2 ANQGSEA. The CDR3 runs to 13 residues. V lost 3 bases and J 4 bases, leaving 11 bases between the germline ends. CDR3: CSVESGRADTQYF. For the CDR3, the DNA is TGCAGCGTTGAGTCGGGACGAGCAGATACGCAGTATTTT.